These T cell receptor beta chains were read from a single sample in a study of blood T cell repertoires in COVID-19. Assay: immunoSEQ multiplex PCR; the TCRdb copy retains only in-frame clones and omits some. The sample yields fewer than 350,000 clones, 75% to 90% seen once. The sequenced sample was peripheral blood. These receptors all stem from a woman in her twenties or thirties who had recovered from COVID-19. Both conserved end residues are part of each CDR3.

V: TRBV5-4
CDR3: CASNREGARTEAFF

V: TRBV7-9
CDR3: CASSLSGQGNTEAFF

V: TRBV4-3
CDR3: CASSQDVEEFVTEAFF

V: TRBV19
CDR3: CASSIGAGGDNEQFF

V: TRBV3-1/TRBV3-2
CDR3: CASSRSTGKDGYTF

V: TRBV28
CDR3: CASNSDSPSEQYF

V: TRBV30
CDR3: CAWSEGTGNTEAFF

V: TRBV21-1
CDR3: CASSKGGQGYNEQFF

V: TRBV5-4
CDR3: CASSLARTGNYGYTF

V: TRBV28
CDR3: CASSLPGGGGALNYGYTF

V: TRBV6-4
CDR3: CASSKGLAGDNEQFF

V: TRBV10-3
CDR3: CAISLEDRLQETQYF

V: TRBV13
CDR3: CASSFIAGDTQYF

V: TRBV5-4
CDR3: CASSKRDRGYGYTF

V: TRBV5-1
CDR3: CASSLGDRGSYNEQFF

V: TRBV4-2
CDR3: CASSPQGNGGAGELFF

V: TRBV4-1
CDR3: CASSQLTSLRELFF

V: TRBV5-4
CDR3: CASSGLGGEQYF

V: TRBV18
CDR3: CASSPEAGPNEKLFF

V: TRBV23-1
CDR3: CASRRTTGTVSYEQYF

V: TRBV5-1
CDR3: CASSLGGGTGPLNTEAFF

V: TRBV30
CDR3: CAWSVGQGNQPQHF

V: TRBV19
CDR3: CASRPDSSGTQYF

V: TRBV19
CDR3: CASSAPGQINEKLFF

V: TRBV11-2
CDR3: CASTKGPAISYNEQFF

V: TRBV6-2/TRBV6-3
CDR3: CASSYDGGAYNEQFF

V: TRBV11-2
CDR3: CASSYPGLAGANEQFF

V: TRBV4-3
CDR3: CASSQGTGRNQPQHF

V: TRBV19
CDR3: CASSALTRPHEKLFF

V: TRBV7-9
CDR3: CASSLSRGTGTYEQYF

V: TRBV5-1
CDR3: CASSYTAAGNTGELFF

V: TRBV27
CDR3: CASSFSPGTAPNEQFF

V: TRBV28
CDR3: CASRPPRGLAGGRGGTGELFF

V: TRBV29-1
CDR3: CRVAGDYNEQFF

V: TRBV7-9
CDR3: CASSGPRANEKLFF

V: TRBV27
CDR3: CASSLRRGAEAFF

V: TRBV27
CDR3: CASSPQFTGELFF

V: TRBV5-4
CDR3: CASSLDAGQLTDTQYF

V: TRBV19
CDR3: CASSSPGISREKLFF

V: TRBV4-1
CDR3: CASSQDQGYEQYF

V: TRBV25-1
CDR3: CASSADEDEQFF

V: TRBV10-3
CDR3: CAISPRSGRADTQYF

V: TRBV19
CDR3: CASSDNLRIMNTEAFF

V: TRBV30
CDR3: CAWRKTGTSHTGELFF

V: TRBV19
CDR3: CASSIGGRARTGELFF

V: TRBV5-6
CDR3: CASSIGSSYNSPLHF

V: TRBV10-2
CDR3: CASREPGQGHEAFF

V: TRBV11-2
CDR3: CASTPDRGGNEQYF

V: TRBV6-5
CDR3: CASTLSGGTGELFF